The rows below give T cell receptor beta chains drawn from one sample of a study of T cell responses to AZD1222 COVID-19 vaccine. Repertoires were generated with immunoSEQ multiplex PCR, while TCRdb's copy carries only in-frame clones and drops some. The top ten clones hold approximately 20% of a sample with about 150,000 clones, 90% of them seen once. Sequenced here: peripheral blood, sampled on day 0 of AZD1222 vaccination. The receptors were gathered from an adult in good health. Both conserved end residues are part of each CDR3. The order of the fields is J gene, D gene, V gene, clone size, CDR3 protein, CDR3 DNA. A D gene is named only where the DNA matches it firmly. Size values are once, few and many counts, or a class for expanded clones, and some rows have none.

TRBJ2-7,.,TRBV2,.,CASSRDNYYEQYF,TGTGCCAGCAGCCGGGACAACTACTACGAGCAGTACTTC
TRBJ2-3,TRBD2,TRBV3-1/TRBV3-2,.,CASSQVGGSTDTQYF,TGTGCCAGCAGCCAAGTGGGGGGGAGCACAGATACGCAGTATTTT
TRBJ2-1,.,TRBV28,.,CASWSRNEQFF,TGTGCCAGCTGGTCGAGGAATGAGCAGTTCTTC
TRBJ2-6,.,TRBV4-3,.,CASSEGSVWNSGANVLTF,TGCGCCAGCAGCGAAGGGTCCGTGTGGAACTCTGGGGCCAACGTCCTGACTTTC
TRBJ1-3,.,TRBV9,once,CASSDWASGNTIYF,TGTGCCAGCAGCGATTGGGCCTCTGGAAACACCATATATTTT
TRBJ1-1,.,TRBV11-2,.,CASSAQGNTEAFF,TGTGCCAGCAGCGCCCAGGGGAACACTGAAGCTTTCTTT
TRBJ1-3,.,TRBV11-1,.,CASSFSGDGNTIYF,TGTGCCAGCAGCTTTTCAGGTGATGGAAACACCATATATTTT
TRBJ1-2,.,TRBV29-1,.,CSVDIASLNYGYTF,TGCAGCGTTGACATCGCAAGCCTAAACTATGGCTACACCTTC
TRBJ2-3,TRBD2,TRBV9,.,CASSAFPGLGSQDTQYF,TGTGCCAGCAGCGCCTTTCCGGGACTAGGCTCTCAAGATACGCAGTATTTT
TRBJ1-6,.,TRBV7-9,.,CASSLGRDSINSPLHF,TGTGCCAGCAGCTTAGGACGGGACTCCATTAATTCACCCCTCCACTTT
TRBJ2-3,.,TRBV6-2/TRBV6-3,.,CASSYRPLDGQYF,TGTGCCAGCAGTTACCGGCCCCTAGATGGGCAGTATTTT
TRBJ2-6,TRBD2,TRBV5-1,.,CASSLVSSGYPSGANVLTF,TGCGCCAGCAGCTTGGTTAGTAGCGGGTACCCCTCTGGGGCCAACGTCCTGACTTTC
TRBJ2-7,.,TRBV28,.,CASSASYEQYF,TGTGCCAGCAGTGCCTCCTACGAGCAGTACTTC
TRBJ1-5,.,TRBV20-1,.,CSASSGPIEPQHF,TGCAGTGCTAGTTCAGGCCCTATCGAGCCCCAGCATTTT
TRBJ1-2,.,TRBV5-1,.,CASSLGGAEGFIVYGYTF,TGCGCCAGCAGCCTGGGGGGGGCCGAAGGCTTTATAGTGTATGGCTACACCTTC
TRBJ1-2,.,TRBV7-9,.,CASSFGVGDYGYTF,TGTGCCAGCAGCTTTGGCGTGGGGGACTATGGCTACACCTTC
TRBJ2-5,.,TRBV7-9,.,CASSLLRARETQYF,TGTGCCAGCAGCCTGCTCAGGGCGCGAGAGACCCAGTACTTC
TRBJ1-5,.,TRBV7-8,.,CASSPFGPNQPQHF,TGTGCCAGCAGCCCTTTCGGGCCCAATCAGCCCCAGCATTTT
TRBJ1-1,.,TRBV7-2,.,CASSLSRVWNTEAFF,TGTGCCAGCAGCTTAAGCAGGGTATGGAACACTGAAGCTTTCTTT
TRBJ1-1,.,TRBV3-1/TRBV3-2,.,CASSQRATITEAFF,TGTGCCAGCAGCCAAAGGGCGACGATCACTGAAGCTTTCTTT
TRBJ2-5,.,TRBV4-3,.,CASSQDMVAETQYF,TGCGCCAGCAGCCAAGATATGGTAGCGGAGACCCAGTACTTC
TRBJ2-7,TRBD1,TRBV5-8,.,CASSLGVTGGTYEQYF,TGTGCCAGCAGCTTGGGGGTCACAGGGGGCACCTACGAGCAGTACTTC
TRBJ2-7,TRBD2,TRBV9,.,CASLPRTSGEQSSYEQYF,TGTGCCAGCTTACCCAGGACTAGCGGGGAGCAGAGCTCCTACGAGCAGTACTTC
TRBJ1-1,.,TRBV7-8,.,CASSLKTLITEAFF,TGTGCCAGCAGCCTAAAGACCTTGATCACTGAAGCTTTCTTT
TRBJ2-3,TRBD1,TRBV5-1,.,CASSPIPGQGGDTQYF,TGCGCCAGCAGCCCTATCCCGGGACAGGGAGGGGATACGCAGTATTTT
TRBJ2-2,.,TRBV6-1,.,CASSESGGGGGELFF,TGTGCCAGCAGTGAATCCGGCGGGGGCGGCGGGGAGCTGTTTTTT
TRBJ1-3,.,TRBV6-6,.,CASRLTTFSGNTIYF,TGTGCCAGCAGATTGACGACCTTCTCTGGAAACACCATATATTTT
TRBJ1-3,.,TRBV7-9,once,CASSLRETGNTIYF,TGTGCCAGCAGCTTAAGGGAGACTGGAAACACCATATATTTT
TRBJ2-3,.,TRBV24-1,.,CATSDWREDTQYF,TGTGCCACCAGTGATTGGAGGGAAGATACGCAGTATTTT
TRBJ1-2,.,TRBV10-1,.,CASKQGCEGYTF,TGCGCCAGCAAACAGGGATGTGAGGGCTACACCTTC
TRBJ2-1,TRBD2,TRBV5-1,once,CASSFGLALNNEQFF,TGCGCCAGCAGCTTTGGACTAGCACTGAACAATGAGCAGTTCTTC
TRBJ1-5,.,TRBV3-1/TRBV3-2,.,CASSVGQDQPQHF,TGTGCCAGCAGTGTGGGGCAGGACCAGCCCCAGCATTTT
TRBJ2-1,.,TRBV9,.,CASSVGDSSYNEQFF,TGTGCCAGCAGCGTTGGCGATAGCTCCTACAATGAGCAGTTCTTC
TRBJ2-2,TRBD2,TRBV5-1,.,CASSPGGTSFAGELFF,TGCGCCAGCAGCCCGGGGGGTACTAGTTTTGCCGGGGAGCTGTTTTTT
TRBJ1-4,TRBD1,TRBV28,.,CASKPRDRGPPNEKLFF,TGTGCCAGCAAGCCCCGGGACAGGGGTCCCCCTAATGAAAAACTGTTTTTT
TRBJ2-7,.,TRBV19,.,CASSMKESYEQYF,TGTGCCAGTAGTATGAAGGAATCCTACGAGCAGTACTTC
TRBJ2-1,.,TRBV4-3,.,CASSVEGGNEQFF,TGCGCCAGCAGCGTTGAGGGGGGGAATGAGCAGTTCTTC
TRBJ1-1,.,TRBV18,.,CASSPRGAHNTEAFF,TGTGCCAGCTCACCAAGGGGGGCCCATAACACTGAAGCTTTCTTT
TRBJ2-7,.,TRBV6-5,.,CASSLLGGGYEQYF,TGTGCCAGCAGTCTACTAGGGGGTGGCTACGAGCAGTACTTC
TRBJ1-6,.,TRBV10-1,.,CASSEFQGNSPLHF,TGCGCCAGCAGTGAGTTCCAGGGAAATTCACCCCTCCACTTT
TRBJ2-1,.,TRBV12-5,.,CASGQRPYNEQFF,TGTGCTAGTGGTCAAAGGCCCTACAATGAGCAGTTCTTC
TRBJ1-2,.,TRBV28,once,CASQKANYGYTF,TGTGCCAGTCAAAAAGCTAACTATGGCTACACCTTC
TRBJ1-5,.,TRBV28,.,CASSSSGDLPQHF,TGTGCCAGCAGTTCCTCAGGAGACCTGCCCCAGCATTTT
TRBJ2-7,.,TRBV9,few,CASSVVLGGEQYF,TGTGCCAGCAGCGTAGTTCTAGGAGGGGAGCAGTACTTC
TRBJ2-5,TRBD2,TRBV11-3,.,CASSLEGTNQETQYF,TGTGCCAGCAGCTTAGAGGGGACTAACCAAGAGACCCAGTACTTC
TRBJ1-6,.,TRBV7-3,.,CASSLGGNNSPLHF,TGTGCCAGCAGCCTCGGGGGGAATAATTCACCCCTCCACTTT
TRBJ1-1,TRBD1,TRBV7-2,.,CASSRDRGWNTEAFF,TGTGCCAGCAGCCGTGACAGGGGCTGGAACACTGAAGCTTTCTTT
TRBJ2-2,.,TRBV6-1,.,CASSEFAPGAHTGELFF,TGTGCCAGCAGTGAATTTGCTCCGGGAGCTCACACCGGGGAGCTGTTTTTT
TRBJ1-5,.,TRBV12-3/TRBV12-4,once,CASSRGRNQPQHF,TGTGCCAGCAGTCGAGGGCGCAATCAGCCCCAGCATTTT
TRBJ2-1,TRBD1,TRBV5-1,.,CASRSDRGVYNEQFF,TGCGCCAGCAGGTCCGACAGGGGGGTTTACAATGAGCAGTTCTTC
TRBJ1-6,.,TRBV12-3/TRBV12-4,.,CASSFNLGSPLHF,TGTGCCAGCAGTTTTAATTTGGGGTCACCCCTCCACTTT
TRBJ2-5,.,TRBV4-1,.,CASSQTQETQYF,TGCGCCAGCAGCCAGACCCAAGAGACCCAGTACTTC
TRBJ1-3,.,TRBV5-8,.,CASSLGQRSGNTIYF,TGTGCCAGCAGCTTGGGACAGCGCTCTGGAAACACCATATATTTT
TRBJ1-2,TRBD1,TRBV6-2/TRBV6-3,.,CASSRDRGLYGYTF,TGTGCCAGCAGTCGGGACAGGGGGCTCTATGGCTACACCTTC
TRBJ1-4,TRBD1,TRBV23-1,.,CASSHLPGQGVSKLFF,TGCGCCAGCAGTCACCTCCCCGGACAGGGGGTGTCGAAACTGTTTTTT
TRBJ2-7,.,TRBV7-9,.,CASKGTGVYEQYF,TGTGCCAGCAAGGGGACTGGGGTTTACGAGCAGTACTTC
TRBJ1-2,.,TRBV21-1,once,CASYRERYGYTF,TGTGCCAGTTACAGGGAGCGCTATGGCTACACCTTC